These 21 T cell receptor beta chains were sequenced from one sample in a study of T cell repertoires in cytomegalovirus infection. TCRdb reanalysed the reads using MiXCR and keeps one entry per CDR3 protein. Of 800,000 to 950,000 distinct CDR3 sequences in the sample, about 33% were seen once. No antigen has been identified for these receptors. The sample consisted of cultured CD8+ T cells from PBMCs, taken from culture after CMV antigen stimulation. The receptors were gathered from a human donor in good health (CMV status not recorded). Some clones in this sample may be carry-over from other donors' samples.

The genes are TRBV6-2 or TRBV6-3 and TRBJ2-7, with D possibly being TRBD1 (5 bases). Trimming pared 2 bases from V and 4 bases from J, leaving 9 bases between. The CDR3 runs to 13 residues. CDR1 and CDR2 from the germline V gene are MNHEY and SVGEGT. CDR3 in DNA: TGTGCCAGCAGTTACCAGGGAATTTACGAGCAGTACTTC. It specifies CASSYQGIYEQYF.

This clonotype was detected only once. The chain is built from TRBV4-3 and TRBJ2-1, with TRBD1 matching over 7 bases. Germline CDR1 reads LGHNA; CDR2 reads YSLEER. There are 17 residues in the CDR3. The trim removed 3 bases at V and 1 base at J, leaving 9 bases unmatched. The CDR3 sequence is CASSHALGDSSYNEQFF. In nucleotides, the CDR3 is TGCGCCAGCAGCCACGCTCTAGGGGACAGTTCCTACAATGAGCAGTTCTTC.

This clonotype was counted a few times. The chain links TRBV6-6 to TRBJ1-6; 10 bases fit TRBD1. The V gene's germline CDR1 is MNHNY and CDR2 SVGAGI (reference sequence). J gave up 0 bases and V 5 bases, and 13 bases lay outside the gene matches. The CDR3 covers 20 residues. The chain's CDR3 is CASSTPGDRGPSSYNSPLHF. Written as DNA, the CDR3 is TGTGCCAGCAGTACCCCCGGGGACAGGGGCCCGAGCTCCTATAATTCACCCCTCCACTTT.

This clonotype appeared a few times. This rearrangement joins TRBV7-9 to TRBJ2-5; D remains unclear. The CDR3 covers 14 residues. V was cut by 1 base and J by 3 bases, with 9 bases left in between. CDR1 is SEHNR and CDR2 is FQNEAQ in the germline V gene (reference sequence). CDR3 coding DNA: TGTGCCAGCAGCTTAGTCCGACTTGAAGAGACCCAGTACTTC. It specifies CASSLVRLEETQYF.

J is TRBJ1-2 and V is TRBV29-1; 8 bases match TRBD1. Germline trimming cut 6 bases from V and 2 bases from J; bases unmatched to any gene: 5. Germline V lookup: CDR1 SQVTM, CDR2 ANQGSEA. This CDR3 contains 13 residues. The CDR3 DNA follows: TGCAGCGTCCCTAGGACAGGGAACTATGGCTACACCTTC. The encoded protein is CSVPRTGNYGYTF.

The chain combines TRBV7-4 with TRBJ2-1; 10 bases line up with TRBD2. V gave up 7 bases and J gave up 9 bases; unmatched junction bases: 12. Germline V gene lookup returns CDR1 SGHVT and CDR2 SQSDAQ. The CDR3 length is 15 residues. CDR3 loop: CASNSSGGGLGEQFF. The CDR3 region has the DNA TGTGCCAGCAACTCAAGCGGGGGGGGCCTGGGTGAGCAGTTCTTC.

This clonotype has more than one count but fewer than ten. The chain recombines TRBV12-3 or TRBV12-4 with TRBJ2-7, with a tentative D call TRBD2 (5 bases). This CDR3 is 14 amino acids long. V shed 3 bases and J shed 0 bases, with 9 bases lying between them. The CDR3 spells CASSFVASSYEQYF. The CDR3 nucleotides read TGTGCCAGCAGTTTCGTAGCGAGCTCCTACGAGCAGTACTTC.

In this sample, this clonotype turned up a few times. The V and J genes are TRBV2 and TRBJ1-4, with a weak D call TRBD1 (6 bases). CDR1 and CDR2 (germline): SNHLY, FYNNEI. The CDR3 consists of 15 residues. V shed 8 bases and J shed 4 bases, with 17 bases lying between them. CDR3 loop: CASFQGTLVNEKLFF. The CDR3 DNA reads TGTGCCAGCTTTCAGGGGACCCTCGTTAATGAAAAACTGTTTTTT.

V is TRBV3-1 and J is TRBJ2-6; the D gene is possibly TRBD1 (6 bases). This CDR3 spans 19 amino acids. The germline V gene has CDR1 LGHDT and CDR2 YNNKEL (reference sequence). Trimming cost V 1 base and J 1 base, with 17 bases left between them. CDR3 sequence reads: CASSQGTTGQQSGANVLTF. CDR3 coding DNA: TGTGCCAGCAGCCAAGGCACTACGGGACAACAGTCTGGGGCCAACGTCCTGACTTTC.

This clonotype has just a few counts. The genes are TRBV6-8 and TRBJ2-7, with D perhaps assigned TRBD1 or TRBD2 (6 bases each). This CDR3 comprises 17 residues. Germline values: CDR1 MNHGY, CDR2 SAAAGT. Trimming took off 0 bases at V and 6 bases at J, with 21 bases between the two ends. The CDR3 here is CASSYSTPGARRSEQYV. Here the CDR3 DNA reads TGTGCCAGCAGTTACTCGACGCCGGGGGCGAGGCGTAGCGAGCAGTACGTC.

This clonotype was detected a few times. The chain combines TRBV3-1 with TRBJ2-3; 9 nucleotides match TRBD1. In germline, CDR1 is LGHDT, CDR2 YNNKEL (reference sequence). The CDR3 extends over 17 amino acids. With V trimmed by 4 bases and J by 6 bases, 14 bases remained unmatched. CDR3 in DNA: TGTGCCAGCAGCCTTTACAGGGGGCACCTTCCCGGGGATACGCAGTATTTT. Amino acid sequence: CASSLYRGHLPGDTQYF.

As regards this clonotype: One base away lies a much larger clone, so this may be a sequencing read error. This chain links TRBV7-6 with TRBJ1-2, with D uncertain. The CDR3 consists of 14 residues. From germline, CDR1 is SGHVS and CDR2 FNYEAQ. V was trimmed by 5 bases and J by 7 bases, leaving 17 bases between them. The CDR3 DNA follows: TGTGCCAGCAGCCTCGCATGGGGAGTGAGTGGCTACACCTTC. Translating gives CASSLAWGVSGYTF.

This clonotype was seen only once. This may be a read error, as it is one base from a much larger clone. In DNA form, the CDR3 reads TGTGCCAGCAGCGCCGGGCGCGGGGAACCCTCCTACGAGCAGTACTTC. Its protein product is CASSAGRGEPSYEQYF. V and J are TRBV7-6 and TRBJ2-7, with D possibly matching TRBD2 (6 bases). Germline lookup yields CDR1 SGHVS and CDR2 FNYEAQ. The CDR3 has 16 residues. The V end was cut by 5 bases, the J end by 0 bases, with 17 bases between. Full variable domain (outside the CDR3, taken from reference TRBV7-6 and TRBJ2-7): GAGVSQSPRYKVTKRGQDVALRCDPISGHVSLYWYRQALGQGPEFLTYFNYEAQQDKSGLPNDRFSAERPEGSISTLTIQRTEQRDSAMYRCASSAGRGEPSYEQYFGPGTRLTVT.

There are a few counts of this clonotype. This chain uses TRBV20-1 with TRBJ2-2, with D unresolved. V dropped 0 bases and J dropped 1 base, with 3 bases sitting between them. Germline CDR1 is DFQATT and CDR2 is SNEGSKA (reference sequence). The CDR3 consists of 13 residues. CDR3 amino acids: CSARDRNTGELFF. For the CDR3, the DNA is TGCAGTGCTAGAGATCGGAACACCGGGGAGCTGTTTTTT.

This clonotype was seen a few times. The gene calls are TRBV7-9 and TRBJ2-2; TRBD2 matches 8 bases. The CDR3 loop spans 15 amino acids. Germline V gene lookup returns CDR1 SEHNR and CDR2 FQNEAQ (reference sequence). V shed 9 bases and J 0 bases; nucleotides not matched to a gene: 6. CDR3 nucleotides: TGTGCCAGTTATACTAGCGGCGCGAACACCGGGGAGCTGTTTTTT. It encodes CASYTSGANTGELFF. The full variable domain, rest sourced from reference TRBV7-9 and TRBJ2-2, is DTGVSQNPRHKITKRGQNVTFRCDPISEHNRLYWYRQTLGQGPEFLTYFQNEAQLEKSRLLSDRFSAERPKGSFSTLEIQRTEQGDSAMYLCASYTSGANTGELFFGEGSRLTVL.

The chain is built from TRBV12-3 or TRBV12-4 and TRBJ1-2; no clear D. The CDR3 totals 14 residues. V gave up 6 bases and J gave up 8 bases, with 19 bases separating them. The CDR3 sequence: CASSPDRRGRGYTF. In DNA, the CDR3 is TGTGCCAGCAGCCCCGATCGTAGAGGGAGAGGCTACACCTTC.

The sample holds a few counts of this clonotype. The V and J genes are TRBV9 and TRBJ1-5, with 7 bases aligning to TRBD1. V was clipped by 6 bases and J by 3 bases; unmatched bases: 3. Germline CDR1 reads SGDLS; CDR2 reads YYNGEE. This CDR3 region has 13 residues. The CDR3 DNA reads TGTGCCAGCAACAGGGGCGACAATCAGCCCCAGCATTTT. It yields the protein CASNRGDNQPQHF.

This clonotype was counted ten times or more. J is TRBJ1-1 and V is TRBV12-3 or TRBV12-4, with 7 positions matching TRBD1. The CDR3 totals 15 residues. V lost 4 bases, J lost 0 bases, and 5 bases stayed unmatched. CDR3 nucleotides: TGTGCCAGCAGTTATAACGACAGGGTGAACACTGAAGCTTTCTTT. This sequence encodes CASSYNDRVNTEAFF.

This clonotype came up a few times. The V and J genes are TRBV6-2 or TRBV6-3 and TRBJ1-6; no definite D call. The CDR3 has 16 amino acids. CDR1 and CDR2 (germline): MNHEY, SVGEGT. V lost 6 bases and J lost 10, with 22 bases in between. CDR3 residues: CASSAKGALKESPLHF. CDR3 sequence (DNA): TGTGCCAGCAGCGCGAAGGGCGCGCTCAAGGAATCACCCCTCCACTTT.

This clonotype showed up just a few times. J is TRBJ2-2 and V is TRBV7-2; TRBD2 aligns across 8 bases. The CDR3 has 16 residues. Trimming at V came to 4 bases and at J to 3 bases, leaving 7 bases not matched to a gene. Germline loops: CDR1 SGHTA, CDR2 FQGNSA. The CDR3 DNA sequence: TGTGCCAGCAGCTCGTTAGCGGGGTGGTACACCGGGGAGCTGTTTTTT. This translates into CASSSLAGWYTGELFF.

The chain joins TRBV7-9 to TRBJ2-5; perhaps D is TRBD1 or TRBD2 (7 bases each). The CDR3 extends over 15 amino acids. V was clipped by 4 bases and J by 5 bases, with 17 bases between them. Germline V CDR1 and CDR2: SEHNR, FQNEAQ (reference sequence). This CDR3 is CASSSTGRVKETQYF. The DNA for the CDR3 is TGTGCCAGCAGCTCGACAGGGAGGGTAAAGGAGACCCAGTACTTC. Using reference TRBV7-9 and TRBJ2-5 for the parts outside the CDR3, the full variable domain is DTGVSQNPRHKITKRGQNVTFRCDPISEHNRLYWYRQTLGQGPEFLTYFQNEAQLEKSRLLSDRFSAERPKGSFSTLEIQRTEQGDSAMYLCASSSTGRVKETQYFGPGTRLLVL.